The entry below gives a single T cell receptor beta chain sequence along with its context. As yet, its antigen is unknown. The table came from immunoSEQ multiplex PCR; TCRdb's copy has only in-frame clones and leaves some out. The table lists 150,000 to 180,000 clones, about 88% of them singletons. The data derive from a study of cytomegalovirus exposure and HLA in healthy donors. Overall study findings and caveats: Fewer than 200 TCR beta chains were listed as cytomegalovirus-associated.

The ends lost 1 base at V and 6 bases at J; junction bases unmatched: 4. The germline V gene encodes CDR1 SGHRS and CDR2 YFSETQ. CDR3 size: 15 residues. The V call is TRBV5-1, the J call TRBJ2-2; TRBD2 matches at 9 bases. This TCR derives from a man aged 18 to 30 in good health and CMV-seropositive. Sequencing used PBMCs. CDR3 loop: CASSLIAGGAGELFF. The DNA for the CDR3 is TGCGCCAGCAGCTTGATTGCGGGAGGGGCCGGGGAGCTGTTTTTT.